This TCR beta chain stems from a study of CD8 T cells in ankylosing spondylitis. Study results and limitations: Characteristic of ankylosing spondylitis blood, it appeared, was a TCR beta motif comprising eight highly homologous variants.

CDR1 is DFQATT and CDR2 is SNEGSKA in the germline V gene (reference sequence). This CDR3 contains 15 residues. Unmatched junction bases numbered 11, after V lost 3 bases and J lost 5 bases. About this clonotype: Its antigen is undetermined.

TCRdb reprocessed the 5' RACE reads with MiXCR, giving one entry per CDR3 protein. Of under 250,000 distinct CDR3 sequences listed, about 10% are singletons. V is TRBV20-1 and J is TRBJ2-7, with 9 bases fitting TRBD1. This receptor was identified in a male donor with ankylosing spondylitis or in good health (not recorded which). Sample: blood, either unsorted or a sorted T cell fraction (not recorded which). The CDR3 coding sequence is TGCAGTGCTAGTCTTCCGGGACAGGGTTCCCACGAGCAGTACTTC. Its translation is CSASLPGQGSHEQYF.